The following is a T cell receptor beta chain sequence with its context. Its ends do not fully match the called genes, so a read error is possible. Assay used: immunoSEQ multiplex PCR; TCRdb lists only in-frame clones, some missing. Found here are tens of thousands of clones, around 90% of them singletons; the top ten hold over 13%. The sample belongs to a study of control samples from healthy donors and cancer patients. This clonotype originated in a woman between 65 and 79 years old in good health. The sample was blood.

The CDR3 DNA follows: TGTACCAGCAGCAAACACGGTGGGGCGACCCAGTACTTC. The encoded protein is CTSSKHGGATQYF. This sequence joins TRBV5-6 and TRBJ2-5; a possible D gene is TRBD1 (5 bases). The CDR3 is 13 amino acids. Germline CDR1 is SGHDT and CDR2 is YYEEEE.